The 3 T cell receptor beta chains below all came from one sample that was sequenced in a study of blood T cells in healthy people across ages. A J-beta primer mix and a sample-barcoded 5' primer were used in a second PCR of about 7 to 12 cycles. MiXCR was run by TCRdb on the 5' RACE reads, yielding one entry per CDR3 protein. The data show 700,000 to 1,000,000 distinct CDR3 sequences, around 42% seen once. The sample consisted of blood. All receptors derive from a man in his 60s in good health.

The V call is TRBV12-3 or TRBV12-4, the J call TRBJ2-1; 10 nucleotides align to TRBD2. There are 14 residues in the CDR3. After removal of 5 bases from V and 5 bases from J, the junction contained 3 bases not matched to a gene. In nucleotides, the CDR3 is TGTGCCAGCAGTGAGACTAGCGGGCACAATGAGCAGTTCTTC. It specifies CASSETSGHNEQFF.

This clonotype was counted between two and nine times. This rearrangement joins TRBV6-2 or TRBV6-3 to TRBJ2-5; 7 nucleotides match TRBD2. This CDR3 has 13 residues. The V and J ends lost 8 bases and 11 bases, in that order; junction bases with no gene match: 14. Germline CDR1 MNHEY, CDR2 SVGEGT. CDR3 loop: CASGRDYRSGQYF. The CDR3 DNA sequence: TGTGCCAGCGGTCGGGACTACCGGTCGGGGCAGTACTTC.

The chain is built from TRBV20-1 and TRBJ2-1; D may be TRBD2 (6 bases). Germline loops: CDR1 DFQATT, CDR2 SNEGSKA (reference sequence). CDR3 length: 13 residues. V lost 4 bases and J 1 base, leaving 8 bases between the germline ends. The CDR3 spells CSATGGSYNEQFF. CDR3 bases: TGCAGTGCTACCGGGGGATCCTACAATGAGCAGTTCTTC.